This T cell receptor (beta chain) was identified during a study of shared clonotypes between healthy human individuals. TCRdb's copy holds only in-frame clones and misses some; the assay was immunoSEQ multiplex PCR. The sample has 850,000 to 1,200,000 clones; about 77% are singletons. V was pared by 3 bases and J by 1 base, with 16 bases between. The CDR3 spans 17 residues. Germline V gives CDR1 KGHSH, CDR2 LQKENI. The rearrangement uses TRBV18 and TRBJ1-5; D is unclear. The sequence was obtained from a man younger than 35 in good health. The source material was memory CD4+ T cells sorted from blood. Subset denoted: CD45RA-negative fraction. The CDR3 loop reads CASSPTEGAPSNQPQHF. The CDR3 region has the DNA TGTGCCAGCTCACCTACTGAGGGAGCCCCAAGCAATCAGCCCCAGCATTTT.